This T cell receptor beta chain derives from a study of shared clonotypes between healthy human individuals. The V and J ends lost 3 bases and 6 bases, in that order; junction bases with no gene match: 12. Germline CDR1 and CDR2: KGHSH and LQKENI. CDR3 length: 17 amino acids. Clones were read by immunoSEQ multiplex PCR, and TCRdb kept only the in-frame ones, dropping some. The table lists about 2.4 million clones, roughly 93% of them singletons. The V gene is TRBV18, the J gene TRBJ1-1; 11 bases are a match to TRBD1. The TCR was taken from a man aged 18-30 years in good health. Some clones in this sample may be carry-over from other donors' samples. The sequencing input was naive CD4+ T cells from PBMCs. Subset described: CD45RA+ positively selected. CDR3 protein: CASSPRTGGAAISEAFF. CDR3 DNA sequence: TGTGCCAGCTCACCCCGGACAGGGGGCGCGGCGATCTCTGAAGCTTTCTTT.